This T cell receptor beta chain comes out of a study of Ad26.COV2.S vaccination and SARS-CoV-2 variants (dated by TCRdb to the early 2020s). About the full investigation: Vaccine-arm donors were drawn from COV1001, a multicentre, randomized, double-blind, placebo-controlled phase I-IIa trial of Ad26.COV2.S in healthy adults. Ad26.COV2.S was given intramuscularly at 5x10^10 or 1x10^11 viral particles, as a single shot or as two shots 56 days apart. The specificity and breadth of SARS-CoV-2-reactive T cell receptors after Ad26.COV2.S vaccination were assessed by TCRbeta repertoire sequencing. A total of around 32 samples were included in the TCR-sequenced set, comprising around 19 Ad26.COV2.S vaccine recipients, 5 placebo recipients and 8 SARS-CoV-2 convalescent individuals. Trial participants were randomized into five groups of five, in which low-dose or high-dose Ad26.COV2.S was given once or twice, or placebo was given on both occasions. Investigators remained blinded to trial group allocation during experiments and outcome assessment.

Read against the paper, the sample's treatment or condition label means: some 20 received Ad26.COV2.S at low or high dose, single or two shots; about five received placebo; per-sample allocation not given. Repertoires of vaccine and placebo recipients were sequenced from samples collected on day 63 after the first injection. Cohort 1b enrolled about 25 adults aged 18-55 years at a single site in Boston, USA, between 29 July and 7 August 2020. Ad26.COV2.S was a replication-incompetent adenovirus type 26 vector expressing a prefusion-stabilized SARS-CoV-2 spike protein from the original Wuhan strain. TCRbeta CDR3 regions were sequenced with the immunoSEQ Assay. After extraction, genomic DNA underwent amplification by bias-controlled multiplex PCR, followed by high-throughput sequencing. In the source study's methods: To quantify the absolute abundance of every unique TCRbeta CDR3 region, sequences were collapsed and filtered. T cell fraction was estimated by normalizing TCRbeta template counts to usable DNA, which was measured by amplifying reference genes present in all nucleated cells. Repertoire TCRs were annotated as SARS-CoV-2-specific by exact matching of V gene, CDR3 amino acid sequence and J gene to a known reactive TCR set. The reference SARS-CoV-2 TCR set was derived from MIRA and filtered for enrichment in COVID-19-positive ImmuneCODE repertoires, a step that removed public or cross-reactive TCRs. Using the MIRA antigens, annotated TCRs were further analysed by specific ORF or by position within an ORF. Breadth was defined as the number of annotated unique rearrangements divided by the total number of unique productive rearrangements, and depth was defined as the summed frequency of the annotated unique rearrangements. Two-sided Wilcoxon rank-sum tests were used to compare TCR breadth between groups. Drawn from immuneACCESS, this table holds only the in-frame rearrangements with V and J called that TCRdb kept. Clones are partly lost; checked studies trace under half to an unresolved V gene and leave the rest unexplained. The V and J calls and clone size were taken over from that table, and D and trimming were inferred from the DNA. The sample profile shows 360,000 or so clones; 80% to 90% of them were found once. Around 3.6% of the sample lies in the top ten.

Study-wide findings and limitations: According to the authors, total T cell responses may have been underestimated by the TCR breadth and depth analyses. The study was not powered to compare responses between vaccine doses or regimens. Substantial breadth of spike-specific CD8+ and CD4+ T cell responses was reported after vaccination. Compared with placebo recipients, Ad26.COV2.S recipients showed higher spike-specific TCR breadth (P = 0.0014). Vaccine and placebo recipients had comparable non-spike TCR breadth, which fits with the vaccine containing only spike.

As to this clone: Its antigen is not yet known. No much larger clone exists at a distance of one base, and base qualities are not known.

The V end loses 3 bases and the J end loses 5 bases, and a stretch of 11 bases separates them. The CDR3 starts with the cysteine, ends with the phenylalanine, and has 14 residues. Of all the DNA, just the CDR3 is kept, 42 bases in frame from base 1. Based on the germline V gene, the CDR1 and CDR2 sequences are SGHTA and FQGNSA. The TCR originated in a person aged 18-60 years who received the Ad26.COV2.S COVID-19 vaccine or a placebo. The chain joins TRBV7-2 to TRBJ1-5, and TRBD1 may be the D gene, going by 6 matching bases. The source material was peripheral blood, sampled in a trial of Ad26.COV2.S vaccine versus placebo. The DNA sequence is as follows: TGTGCCAGCAGCTTTAGGGGGGGCGATCAGCCCCAGCATTTT. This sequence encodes CASSFRGGDQPQHF.